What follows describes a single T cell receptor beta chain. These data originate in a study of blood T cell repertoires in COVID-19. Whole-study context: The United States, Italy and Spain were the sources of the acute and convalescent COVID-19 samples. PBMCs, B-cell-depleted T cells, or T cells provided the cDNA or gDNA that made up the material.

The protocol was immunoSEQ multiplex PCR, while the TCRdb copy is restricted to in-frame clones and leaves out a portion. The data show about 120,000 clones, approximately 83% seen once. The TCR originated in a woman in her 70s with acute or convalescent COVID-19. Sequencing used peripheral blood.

CDR3 DNA: TGTGCCATCAGTGAGTCGACAGGGACAGCCTCCTACGAGCAGTACTTC. It specifies CAISESTGTASYEQYF. The chain is built from TRBV10-3 and TRBJ2-7, with 7 bases aligning to TRBD1. V gave up 0 bases and J gave up 0 bases; unmatched junction bases: 5. CDR3 length: 16 residues. Looked up from germline, CDR1 is ENHRY and CDR2 is SYGVKD.